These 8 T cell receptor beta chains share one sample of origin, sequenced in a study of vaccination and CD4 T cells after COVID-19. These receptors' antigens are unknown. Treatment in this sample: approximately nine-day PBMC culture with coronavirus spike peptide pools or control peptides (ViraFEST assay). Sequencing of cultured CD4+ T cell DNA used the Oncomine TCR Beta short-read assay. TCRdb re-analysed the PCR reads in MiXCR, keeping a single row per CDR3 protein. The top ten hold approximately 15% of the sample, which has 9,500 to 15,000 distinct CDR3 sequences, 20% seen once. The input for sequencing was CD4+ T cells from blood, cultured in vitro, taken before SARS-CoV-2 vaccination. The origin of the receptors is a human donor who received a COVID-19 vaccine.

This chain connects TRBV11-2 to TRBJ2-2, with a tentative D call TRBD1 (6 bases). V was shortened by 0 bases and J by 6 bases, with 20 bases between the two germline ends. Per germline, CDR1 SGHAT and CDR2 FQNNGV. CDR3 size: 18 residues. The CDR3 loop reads CASSLDYTGKNVPGELFF. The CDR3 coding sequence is TGTGCCAGCAGCTTAGATTATACAGGGAAAAATGTCCCCGGGGAGCTGTTTTTT. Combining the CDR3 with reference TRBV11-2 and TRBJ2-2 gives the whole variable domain EAGVAQSPRYKIIEKRQSVAFWCNPISGHATLYWYQQILGQGPKLLIQFQNNGVVDDSQLPKDRFSAERLKGVDSTLKIQPAKLEDSAVYLCASSLDYTGKNVPGELFFGEGSRLTVL.

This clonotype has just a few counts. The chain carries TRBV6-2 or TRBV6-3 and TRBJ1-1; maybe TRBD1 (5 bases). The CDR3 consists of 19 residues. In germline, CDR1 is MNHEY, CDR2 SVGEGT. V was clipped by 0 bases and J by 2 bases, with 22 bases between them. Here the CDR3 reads CASSYSKPGTGPLNTEAFF. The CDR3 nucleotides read TGTGCCAGCAGTTACTCGAAACCGGGAACAGGCCCTCTTAACACTGAAGCTTTCTTT.

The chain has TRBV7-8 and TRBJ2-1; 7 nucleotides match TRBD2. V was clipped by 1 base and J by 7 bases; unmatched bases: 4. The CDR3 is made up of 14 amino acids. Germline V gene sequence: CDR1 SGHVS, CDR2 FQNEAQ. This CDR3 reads CASSLDRTRNEQFF. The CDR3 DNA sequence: TGTGCCAGCAGCTTAGACAGGACTAGGAATGAGCAGTTCTTC.

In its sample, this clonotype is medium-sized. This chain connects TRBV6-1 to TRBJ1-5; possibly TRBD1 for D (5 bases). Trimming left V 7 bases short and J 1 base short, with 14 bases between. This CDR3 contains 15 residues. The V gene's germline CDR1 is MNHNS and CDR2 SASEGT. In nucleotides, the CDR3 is TGTGCCAGCACAGGGATGTTCGTAAGCAATCAGCCCCAGCATTTT. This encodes CASTGMFVSNQPQHF.

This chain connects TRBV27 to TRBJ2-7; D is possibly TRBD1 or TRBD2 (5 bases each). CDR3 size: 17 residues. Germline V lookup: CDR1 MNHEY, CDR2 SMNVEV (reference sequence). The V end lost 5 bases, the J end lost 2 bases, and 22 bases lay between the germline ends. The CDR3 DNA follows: TGTGCCAGCAGTCCCCTTTCGGGGAACAGGTTTGCCTACGAGCAGTACTTC. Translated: CASSPLSGNRFAYEQYF.

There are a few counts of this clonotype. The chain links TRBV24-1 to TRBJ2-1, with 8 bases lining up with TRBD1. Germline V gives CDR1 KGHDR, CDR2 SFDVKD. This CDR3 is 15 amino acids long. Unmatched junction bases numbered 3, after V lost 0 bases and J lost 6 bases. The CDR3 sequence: CATSDLGTGSNEQFF. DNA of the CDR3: TGTGCCACCAGTGATTTGGGGACAGGCAGCAATGAGCAGTTCTTC.

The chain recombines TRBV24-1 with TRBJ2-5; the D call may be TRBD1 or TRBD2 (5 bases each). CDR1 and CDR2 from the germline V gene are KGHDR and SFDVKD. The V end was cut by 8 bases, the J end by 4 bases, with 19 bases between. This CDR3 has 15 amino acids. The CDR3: CATTLLSGRLETQYF. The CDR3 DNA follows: TGTGCCACCACCCTCCTTTCGGGACGTCTAGAGACCCAGTACTTC.

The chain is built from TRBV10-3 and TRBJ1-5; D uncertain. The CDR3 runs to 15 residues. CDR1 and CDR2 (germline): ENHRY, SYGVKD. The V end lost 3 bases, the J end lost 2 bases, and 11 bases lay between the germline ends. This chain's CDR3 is CAISDSQARNQPQHF. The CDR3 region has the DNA TGTGCCATCAGTGATTCCCAGGCACGCAATCAGCCCCAGCATTTT.